The T cell receptor beta chain described here comes from a study of T cell repertoires and HLA-DP antigens. Study summary: Transduced HeLa cells presented HLA-DP to CD4+ T cells. Versus self, one alloantigen differed at one groove amino acid, the other at roughly ten.

Deep-resolution sequencing targeted approximately 200,000 T cell genomes in pre-culture CD4+ samples. Some clones are missing from TCRdb's copy, which holds only in-frame ones; the method was immunoSEQ multiplex PCR. This sample has approximately 110,000 clones, with 80% to 95% found just once. As concerns this clone: Its antigen is still unknown.

Germline assignment: CDR1 MGHRA and CDR2 YSYEKL. CDR3 size: 16 residues. After removal of 2 bases from V and 4 bases from J, the junction contained 6 bases not matched to a gene. Source material: CD4+ T cells from PBMCs. The source is a young woman in good health and CMV-seronegative. The gene calls are TRBV4-1 and TRBJ2-3; 10 nucleotides match TRBD1. CDR3 nucleotides: TGCGCCAGCAGCCAATTAGACAGGGGGCGAGCAGATACGCAGTATTTT. Residues: CASSQLDRGRADTQYF.